This T cell receptor (beta chain) originates from a study of T cells after somatic rescue of genetic block. Using immunoSEQ multiplex PCR, the repertoire was profiled, and TCRdb retains in-frame clones only, with some absent. The sample has under 150,000 clones, approximately 90% seen once; the top ten hold about 1.5%. Deletions cut 0 bases from V and 6 bases from J, with 15 bases between. This CDR3 is built from 15 residues. Looked up from germline, CDR1 is SGHDN and CDR2 is FVKESK. This chain connects TRBV14 to TRBJ2-7, with D maybe TRBD1 (5 bases). The sample consisted of peripheral blood mononuclear cells (PBMCs). The TCR originated in a young woman. The CDR3: CASSQEGALSSEQYF. The CDR3, as DNA: TGTGCCAGCAGCCAAGAAGGGGCTCTCTCTAGCGAGCAGTACTTC.